These 29 T cell receptor beta chains were all obtained from the same sample, sequenced in a study of shared clonotypes between healthy human individuals. This table comes from immunoSEQ multiplex PCR, and its TCRdb copy is limited to in-frame clones, with some not included. The sample includes approximately 2.5 million clones, approximately 94% seen only once; the top ten take 0.36%. The sequencing input was naive CD4+ T cells from PBMCs. Subset noted: CD45RA+ positively selected. All receptors derive from a man younger than 30 in good health. Some clones in this sample may be carry-over from other donors' samples.

The rearrangement links TRBV6-5 to TRBJ2-2, with 7 bases fitting TRBD1. The CDR3 consists of 14 residues. V lost 5 bases to trimming and J lost 2 bases; unmatched junction nucleotides: 2. The germline V gene encodes CDR1 MNHEY and CDR2 SVGAGI. CDR3 in amino acids: CASSKGANTGELFF. The CDR3 coding sequence is TGTGCCAGCAGTAAGGGGGCCAACACCGGGGAGCTGTTTTTT.

The chain couples TRBV7-2 to TRBJ2-3; 12 bases are a match to TRBD2. CDR1 SGHTA and CDR2 FQGNSA come from the germline V gene. With V trimmed by 1 base and J by 6 bases, 5 bases remained unmatched. CDR3 length equals 16 residues. CDR3 in amino acids: CASSLGGLAGRDTQYF. Written as DNA, the CDR3 is TGTGCCAGCAGCTTAGGGGGACTAGCGGGTAGGGATACGCAGTATTTT. The full variable domain, in which reference TRBV7-2 and TRBJ2-3 provide the parts outside the CDR3, is GAGVSQSPSNKVTEKGKDVELRCDPISGHTALYWYRQSLGQGLEFLIYFQGNSAPDKSGLPSDRFSAERTGGSVSTLTIQRTQQEDSAVYLCASSLGGLAGRDTQYFGPGTRLTVL.

This sequence joins TRBV4-3 and TRBJ2-5; possibly TRBD2 for D (6 bases). TRBJ2-7 explains the end of the DNA better; the J call may be wrong. The CDR3 contains 16 residues. Germline CDR1 LGHNA, CDR2 YSLEER. The DNA of the CDR3 is TGCGCCAGCAGCCAAGAAGGTGGGTTGCGGGGCAGCGAGCAGTACTTC. This codes for CASSQEGGLRGSEQYF.

The V call is TRBV4-2, the J call TRBJ1-1, with 10 positions matching TRBD1. The V segment lost 4 bases and the J segment 8 bases; nucleotides outside the gene matches: 13. Germline values: CDR1 LGHNA, CDR2 YNFKEQ. The CDR3 contains 16 residues. CDR3 amino acids: CASSRRDRGVKLEAFF. The DNA of the CDR3 is TGTGCCAGCAGCCGGAGGGACAGGGGAGTAAAATTAGAAGCTTTCTTT.

V is TRBV9 and J is TRBJ2-1; 8 bases are a match to TRBD1. With 0 bases clipped from V and 3 bases from J, the junction kept 11 bases outside the gene matches. From germline, CDR1 is SGDLS and CDR2 YYNGEE. The CDR3 extends over 18 amino acids. This CDR3 is CASSVVQGGSNNYNEQFF. Here the CDR3 DNA reads TGTGCCAGCAGCGTAGTACAGGGGGGAAGTAATAACTACAATGAGCAGTTCTTC.

The chain is built from TRBV7-9 and TRBJ1-1, with D possibly matching TRBD1 (5 bases). CDR1 and CDR2 (germline): SEHNR, FQNEAQ (reference sequence). Trimming cost V 5 bases and J 4 bases, with 14 bases left between them. The CDR3 covers 14 residues. In DNA form, the CDR3 reads TGTGCCAGCAGCCTCGCGGTCGGGGGCACTGAAGCTTTCTTT. It codes for CASSLAVGGTEAFF.

The V call is TRBV5-1, the J call TRBJ2-5; maybe TRBD1 (6 bases). The CDR3 contains 13 residues. The V end lost 4 bases, the J end lost 3 bases, and 10 bases lay between the germline ends. Germline CDR1 SGHRS, CDR2 YFSETQ. The CDR3 bases are TGCGCCAGCAGCAGATGGACAGAAGAGACCCAGTACTTC. The encoded protein is CASSRWTEETQYF.

The J gene is TRBJ2-1, the V gene TRBV29-1; D unresolved. V lost 4 bases and J lost 1, with 8 bases in between. The CDR3 has 13 residues. CDR1 is SQVTM and CDR2 is ANQGSEA in the germline V gene. The CDR3 region has the DNA TGCAGCGTTGGTGCGACTTCCTACAATGAGCAGTTCTTC. This translates into CSVGATSYNEQFF.

The chain employs TRBV6-5 and TRBJ2-3, with a possible D match to TRBD1 (6 bases). The CDR3 loop spans 15 amino acids. The V end lost 6 bases, the J end lost 2 bases, and 15 bases lay between the germline ends. Germline CDR1 is MNHEY and CDR2 is SVGAGI. The DNA for the CDR3 is TGTGCCAGCAGCCAACAGGGCGGTTTCACAGATACGCAGTATTTT. As protein: CASSQQGGFTDTQYF.

About this clone: Other DNA sequences of this sample code for an identical CDR3. The chain links TRBV7-9 to TRBJ2-1; 10 bases fit TRBD1. Germline values: CDR1 SEHNR, CDR2 FQNEAQ (reference sequence). The CDR3 has 16 amino acids. V shed 4 bases and J 4 bases; nucleotides not matched to a gene: 7. DNA of the CDR3: TGTGCCAGCAGCTCCCCCCCGGGACAGGGGTACAATGAGCAGTTCTTC. It is translated as CASSSPPGQGYNEQFF.

J is TRBJ2-7 and V is TRBV14; 11 bases align to TRBD2. CDR3 length: 15 amino acids. The J segment lost 1 base and the V segment lost 4 bases, leaving 3 bases of the junction unmatched. Germline CDR1 reads SGHDN; CDR2 reads FVKESK. This CDR3 reads CASSPIAGGSYEQYF. The DNA of the CDR3 is TGTGCCAGCAGCCCTATAGCGGGAGGGTCCTACGAGCAGTACTTC.

The chain combines TRBV7-8 with TRBJ2-7; tentative D call: TRBD2 (6 bases). Per the germline V gene, CDR1 is SGHVS and CDR2 is FQNEAQ. The CDR3 contains 12 residues. Trimming left V 5 bases short and J 7 bases short, with 12 bases between. Written as DNA, the CDR3 is TGTGCCAGCAGCCAGGAGGGTGGGGAGCAGTACTTC. This codes for CASSQEGGEQYF.

V is TRBV28 and J is TRBJ1-2, with D possibly being TRBD1 (5 bases). Per the germline V gene, CDR1 is MDHEN and CDR2 is SYDVKM. Trimming shortened V by 2 bases and J by 4 bases, and 11 bases separated the two germline ends. The CDR3 sequence is 14 residues long. The CDR3 nucleotides read TGTGCCAGCAGTTTAGGGAAGGGACTCTATGGCTACACCTTC. It translates to CASSLGKGLYGYTF.

V gene TRBV18 combines with J gene TRBJ2-5; D remains ambiguous. V lost 1 base and J lost 1, with 4 bases in between. The germline CDR1 and CDR2 sequences are KGHSH and LQKENI. The CDR3 length is 13 residues. The CDR3 DNA reads as TGTGCCAGCTCACCACGAATCCAAGAGACCCAGTACTTC. This codes for CASSPRIQETQYF.

This clone was recorded only once. The chain recombines TRBV5-5 with TRBJ2-5, with D possibly being TRBD1 (6 bases). CDR1 is SGHKS and CDR2 is YYEKEE in the germline V gene (reference sequence). Trimming removed 4 bases from V and 1 base from J, with 8 bases in between. The CDR3 consists of 13 residues. The CDR3 nucleotides are TGTGCCAGCAGCAAACAGGGCCAAGAGACCCAGTACTTC. Protein sequence: CASSKQGQETQYF.

The chain joins TRBV28 to TRBJ2-7; D is possibly TRBD1 (6 bases). V was trimmed by 2 bases and J by 5 bases, leaving 13 bases between them. The length of the CDR3 is 14 residues. In germline, CDR1 is MDHEN, CDR2 SYDVKM. The CDR3 sequence is CASSLVRGRNEQYF. CDR3 DNA: TGTGCCAGCAGTTTAGTCAGGGGCAGGAACGAGCAGTACTTC.

The chain is built from TRBV6-1 and TRBJ1-1; TRBD1 is a possible D gene (6 bases). Germline lookup yields CDR1 MNHNS and CDR2 SASEGT. V was pared by 1 base and J by 6 bases, with 9 bases between. This CDR3 comprises 13 residues. In nucleotides, the CDR3 is TGTGCCAGCAGTGAAGAAGGGGGTTCTGAAGCTTTCTTT. Amino acids: CASSEEGGSEAFF.

The V gene is TRBV7-2, the J gene TRBJ1-5; unclear D gene. This CDR3 spans 15 amino acids. Germline CDR1 is SGHTA and CDR2 is FQGNSA. V lost 2 bases and J lost 0, with 8 bases in between. This CDR3 reads CASSLLAYSNQPQHF. CDR3 DNA: TGTGCCAGCAGCTTATTGGCTTATAGCAATCAGCCCCAGCATTTT.

V and J are TRBV2 and TRBJ2-5; TRBD1 aligns across 7 bases. The CDR3 consists of 14 residues. The germline CDR1 and CDR2 sequences are SNHLY and FYNNEI. V lost 8 bases to trimming and J lost 3 bases; unmatched junction nucleotides: 9. The CDR3 nucleotides read TGTGCCAGCGGGGCAGGGGGTCTGGAAGAGACCCAGTACTTC. It yields the protein CASGAGGLEETQYF.

CDR3 sequence: CAGTKGANYGYTF. The CDR3 DNA reads as TGTGCCGGAACTAAAGGGGCTAACTATGGCTACACCTTC. The rearrangement uses TRBV6-6 and TRBJ1-2, with D perhaps matching TRBD1 (5 bases). Germline-derived CDR1 and CDR2 are MNHNY and SVGAGI (reference sequence). V was clipped by 11 bases and J by 0 bases, with 13 bases between them. CDR3 length equals 13 residues.

As concerns this clone: Other nucleotide sequences from this sample produce the same CDR3. V and J are TRBV2 and TRBJ2-3, with D perhaps matching TRBD2 (6 bases). Germline V gives CDR1 SNHLY, CDR2 FYNNEI. The CDR3 contains 13 residues. V was clipped by 6 bases and J by 0 bases, with 7 bases between them. CDR3 nucleotides: TGTGCCAGCAGACGGGGGAGCACAGATACGCAGTATTTT. It encodes CASRRGSTDTQYF.

The chain couples TRBV19 to TRBJ2-2; perhaps D is TRBD1 or TRBD2 (7 bases each). This CDR3 comprises 19 residues. Trimming took 6 bases from V and 5 from J, leaving 28 bases between them. The germline V gene has CDR1 LNHDA and CDR2 SQIVND (reference sequence). The CDR3 nucleotides are TGTGCCAGTAGCCAACCGGGACAGCGGTACGCGGGAGAAACCGGGGAGCTGTTTTTT. This encodes CASSQPGQRYAGETGELFF.

The chain couples TRBV28 to TRBJ2-1, with 12 bases identical to TRBD1. Germline CDR1 reads MDHEN; CDR2 reads SYDVKM. The CDR3 spans 16 residues. Losses at the gene ends were 3 bases for V and 9 bases for J; bases not matched to a gene: 9. The CDR3 region is CASSFPGTGGGGEQFF. The CDR3 DNA reads as TGTGCCAGCAGTTTCCCCGGGACAGGGGGCGGGGGTGAGCAGTTCTTC.

The rearrangement joins TRBV28 to TRBJ2-5; 12 positions agree with TRBD1. V dropped 3 bases and J dropped 5; count of bases not matched to a gene: 7. CDR3 length: 16 amino acids. Germline CDR1 and CDR2: MDHEN and SYDVKM. CDR3 amino acids: CASSFSGTGGRETQYF. CDR3 coding DNA: TGTGCCAGCAGTTTCTCCGGGACAGGGGGCAGGGAGACCCAGTACTTC.

In its sample, this clone was seen a few times. V gene TRBV6-5 combines with J gene TRBJ2-2, with D possibly TRBD2 on 6 matching bases. Germline CDR1 and CDR2: MNHEY and SVGAGI. Trimming pared 1 base from V and 7 bases from J, leaving 16 bases between. CDR3 length: 16 amino acids. The CDR3 sequence is CASSYWSASDSGELFF. The DNA of the CDR3 is TGTGCCAGCAGTTACTGGTCGGCTAGCGATAGCGGGGAGCTGTTTTTT.

The CDR3 DNA reads as TGTGCCAGCAGTGAGGGACTAGCCCAGCTGGAGCAGTACTTC. It specifies CASSEGLAQLEQYF. The rearrangement joins TRBV9 to TRBJ2-7, with 9 bases lining up with TRBD2. CDR3 length: 14 amino acids. CDR1 SGDLS and CDR2 YYNGEE come from the germline V gene. The V segment lost 5 bases and the J segment 7 bases; nucleotides outside the gene matches: 10.

This clone was picked up one time. The chain uses TRBV10-3 and TRBJ2-1; TRBD2 matches at 9 bases. The ends lost 7 bases at V and 4 bases at J; junction bases unmatched: 8. The CDR3 covers 15 residues. Germline values: CDR1 ENHRY, CDR2 SYGVKD. CDR3 residues: CAINQAGGPYNEQFF. As DNA, the CDR3 is TGTGCCATCAATCAAGCGGGAGGTCCTTACAATGAGCAGTTCTTC.

This chain connects TRBV19 to TRBJ1-2; 9 bases map to TRBD1. This CDR3 contains 14 residues. J gave up 2 bases and V 5 bases, and 3 bases lay outside the gene matches. The germline V gene encodes CDR1 LNHDA and CDR2 SQIVND (reference sequence). CDR3 nucleotide sequence: TGTGCCAGTAGTCCCGACAGGGGGAACTATGGCTACACCTTC. Translation gives CASSPDRGNYGYTF.

The gene calls are TRBV7-2 and TRBJ2-3; 10 nucleotides line up with TRBD2. The CDR3 loop spans 17 amino acids. V lost 4 bases to trimming and J lost 1 base; unmatched junction nucleotides: 8. Germline CDR1 and CDR2: SGHTA and FQGNSA. DNA of the CDR3: TGTGCCAGCAGCTCGCGCCCCGGGACTAGCGGCACAGATACGCAGTATTTT. Protein product: CASSSRPGTSGTDTQYF.